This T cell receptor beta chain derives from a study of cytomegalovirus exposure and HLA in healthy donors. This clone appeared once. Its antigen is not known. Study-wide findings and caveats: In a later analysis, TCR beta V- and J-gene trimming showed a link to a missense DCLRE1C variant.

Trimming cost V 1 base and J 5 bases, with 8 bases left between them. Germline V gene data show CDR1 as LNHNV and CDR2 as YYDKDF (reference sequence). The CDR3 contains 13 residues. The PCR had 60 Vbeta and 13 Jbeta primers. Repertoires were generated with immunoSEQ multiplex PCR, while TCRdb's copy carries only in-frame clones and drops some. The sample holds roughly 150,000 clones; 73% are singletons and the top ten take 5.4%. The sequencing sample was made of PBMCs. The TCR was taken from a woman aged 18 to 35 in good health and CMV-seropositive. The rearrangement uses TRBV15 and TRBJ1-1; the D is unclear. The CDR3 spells CATSRVAGTEAFF. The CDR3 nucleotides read TGTGCCACCAGCAGAGTTGCGGGTACTGAAGCTTTCTTT. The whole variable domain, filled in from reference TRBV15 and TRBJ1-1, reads DAMVIQNPRYQVTQFGKPVTLSCSQTLNHNVMYWYQQKSSQAPKLLFHYYDKDFNNEADTPDNFQSRRPNTSFCFLDIRSPGLGDTAMYLCATSRVAGTEAFFGQGTRLTVV.